A single sample is the source of the 14 T cell receptor beta chains below, sequenced in a study of T cell responses to AZD1222 COVID-19 vaccine. Profiled with immunoSEQ multiplex PCR; TCRdb holds only in-frame clones, not every one. The profile shows approximately 99,000 clones, more than 70% of them singletons. The material was peripheral blood, obtained on day 0 of AZD1222 vaccination. These receptors were collected from an adult in good health.

The V gene is TRBV5-6, the J gene TRBJ1-6; D might be TRBD1 (6 bases). Germline values: CDR1 SGHDT, CDR2 YYEEEE. The V end lost 0 bases, the J end lost 8 bases, and 6 bases lay between the germline ends. The CDR3 sequence is 13 residues long. Here the CDR3 DNA reads TGTGCCAGCAGCTTGGACAGGGATTCACCCCTCCACTTT. The encoded protein is CASSLDRDSPLHF.

DNA for the CDR3: TGTGCCAGCAGCAGACAGGGGGCCGGCAATCAGCCCCAGCATTTT. Translated, it gives CASSRQGAGNQPQHF. This chain uses TRBV9 with TRBJ1-5, with TRBD1 identical over 10 bases. This CDR3 has 15 residues. Germline CDR1 SGDLS, CDR2 YYNGEE. V lost 4 bases to trimming and J lost 2 bases; unmatched junction nucleotides: 3.

The chain recombines TRBV2 with TRBJ2-7; tentatively, D is TRBD1 (5 bases). The germline V gene has CDR1 SNHLY and CDR2 FYNNEI. V gave up 5 bases and J gave up 4 bases, with 9 bases separating them. The CDR3 has 12 residues. CDR3 DNA: TGTGCCAGCAGTCGGACAACTTACGAGCAGTACTTC. This gives the protein CASSRTTYEQYF.

The chain links TRBV6-5 to TRBJ1-6; 7 positions agree with TRBD1. The ends lost 2 bases at V and 2 bases at J; junction bases unmatched: 3. The CDR3 runs 16 residues. Germline V gives CDR1 MNHEY, CDR2 SVGAGI. The CDR3 protein is CASSYAGTAYNSPLHF. Here the CDR3 DNA reads TGTGCCAGCAGTTACGCCGGGACAGCCTATAATTCACCCCTCCACTTT.

The chain joins TRBV10-3 to TRBJ2-7, with 7 positions matching TRBD1. With 7 bases clipped from V and 6 bases from J, the junction kept 6 bases outside the gene matches. The germline gives CDR1 ENHRY, CDR2 SYGVKD. This CDR3 is 12 amino acids long. The CDR3 region has the DNA TGTGCCATCACCCAGGGGGTCGGCGAGCAGTACTTC. Its translation is CAITQGVGEQYF.

The rearrangement links TRBV28 to TRBJ1-1; TRBD1 matches 8 bases. Germline V lookup: CDR1 MDHEN, CDR2 SYDVKM. CDR3 length: 14 amino acids. Trimming removed 5 bases from V and 1 base from J; junction bases left unmatched: 3. CDR3 loop: CASSQTGANTEAFF. The CDR3 DNA follows: TGTGCCAGCAGTCAGACAGGGGCGAACACTGAAGCTTTCTTT.

This chain connects TRBV7-2 to TRBJ1-5; possible D gene TRBD1, 6 bases. Germline CDR1 is SGHTA and CDR2 is FQGNSA. The CDR3 is 14 residues long. Trimming removed 5 bases from V and 3 bases from J, with 11 bases in between. The CDR3 bases are TGTGCCAGCAGCACTCAGGGGATCAATCAGCCCCAGCATTTT. Its translation is CASSTQGINQPQHF.

This chain joins TRBV7-8 and TRBJ1-2, with D possibly TRBD1 on 5 matching bases. The CDR3 is 15 residues long. Trimming stripped 6 bases from V and 8 bases from J, with 22 bases between. Per the germline V gene, CDR1 is SGHVS and CDR2 is FQNEAQ. The CDR3 DNA sequence: TGTGCCAGCAGGCGCCAAACAGGTCCGGGGCGGGGCTACACCTTC. Encoded protein: CASRRQTGPGRGYTF.

This chain connects TRBV6-1 to TRBJ1-3; D is ambiguous. Germline lookup yields CDR1 MNHNS and CDR2 SASEGT. CDR3 length: 14 residues. V was clipped by 2 bases and J by 3 bases, with 8 bases between them. The CDR3 spells CASSERRVGNTIYF. CDR3 sequence (DNA): TGTGCCAGCAGTGAACGGAGGGTTGGAAACACCATATATTTT.

The chain employs TRBV5-1 and TRBJ1-1; tentatively, D is TRBD1 (6 bases). The CDR3 contains 16 residues. The germline CDR1 and CDR2 sequences are SGHRS and YFSETQ. Trimming pared 0 bases from V and 0 bases from J, leaving 12 bases between. The CDR3 nucleotides read TGCGCCAGCAGCTTGGTTTCGGGGGGCATGAACACTGAAGCTTTCTTT. Amino acids: CASSLVSGGMNTEAFF.

J is TRBJ1-4 and V is TRBV18; D uncertain. This CDR3 is 16 amino acids long. Germline V gene data show CDR1 as KGHSH and CDR2 as LQKENI. The V end was cut by 3 bases, the J end by 0 bases, with 11 bases between. CDR3 residues: CASSPKGAPTNEKLFF. The CDR3 DNA reads TGTGCCAGCTCACCGAAGGGAGCTCCAACTAATGAAAAACTGTTTTTT.

V and J are TRBV19 and TRBJ1-5, with TRBD1 identical over 8 bases. The CDR3 contains 14 residues. Germline-derived CDR1 and CDR2 are LNHDA and SQIVND (reference sequence). Unmatched junction bases numbered 5, after V lost 4 bases and J lost 6 bases. CDR3: CASSTSTGVQPQHF. In DNA, the CDR3 is TGTGCCAGTAGTACCTCGACAGGGGTTCAGCCCCAGCATTTT.

This chain uses TRBV6-5 with TRBJ1-5; D perhaps matches TRBD1 (5 bases). CDR3 length: 13 residues. V lost 8 bases and J lost 5, with 13 bases in between. CDR1 and CDR2 from the germline V gene are MNHEY and SVGAGI. CDR3 sequence reads: CASSRVGDQPQHF. CDR3 coding DNA: TGTGCCAGCTCGAGAGTAGGGGATCAGCCCCAGCATTTT.

This chain connects TRBV4-1 to TRBJ2-7, with a weak D call TRBD2 (5 bases). Germline V CDR1 and CDR2: MGHRA, YSYEKL. CDR3 length: 17 residues. Trimming took 1 base from V and 1 from J, leaving 17 bases between them. CDR3 region: CASSQGLTERESYEQYF. The DNA of the CDR3 is TGCGCCAGCAGCCAAGGCCTTACAGAAAGGGAGTCCTACGAGCAGTACTTC.